These 30 T cell receptor beta chains share one sample of origin, sequenced in a study of cytomegalovirus exposure and HLA in healthy donors. The study ran its PCR with 60 Vbeta and 13 Jbeta primers. Some clones are missing from TCRdb's copy, which holds only in-frame ones; the method was immunoSEQ multiplex PCR. The sample includes under 250,000 clones, 70% to 85% of them seen just once. The source material was PBMCs. The receptors were gathered from a woman in her twenties or thirties in good health and CMV-seropositive.

V usage is TRBV19 and J usage is TRBJ1-2, with 8 bases aligning to TRBD1. This CDR3 is built from 14 residues. Unmatched junction bases numbered 9, after V lost 5 bases and J lost 7 bases. The V gene's germline CDR1 is LNHDA and CDR2 SQIVND (reference sequence). The chain's CDR3 is CASSSGQGPGGYTF. The CDR3 coding sequence is TGTGCCAGTAGTTCAGGACAGGGCCCGGGTGGCTACACCTTC.

The J gene is TRBJ2-5, the V gene TRBV10-2; 7 nucleotides align to TRBD2. Losses at the gene ends were 4 bases for V and 3 bases for J; bases not matched to a gene: 2. The CDR3 is 13 amino acids. Looked up from germline, CDR1 is WSHSY and CDR2 is SAAADI. The CDR3 region has the DNA TGCGCCAGCAGTGTGAGCGGGGAAGAGACCCAGTACTTC. Its protein is CASSVSGEETQYF.

This clone has just a few counts. An end of the junction does not agree with germline; a read error may underlie this. The CDR3: CSSSLPSYEQFF. In nucleotides, the CDR3 is TGTTCCAGCAGCTTGCCTAGCTATGAGCAGTTCTTC. The gene calls are TRBV7-9 and TRBJ2-1, with a weak D call TRBD2 (5 bases). The CDR3 has 12 amino acids. Per the germline V gene, CDR1 is SEHNR and CDR2 is FQNEAQ (reference sequence).

There are a few counts of this clone. The rearrangement links TRBV29-1 to TRBJ1-1; possible D gene TRBD1, 5 bases. This CDR3 spans 12 amino acids. Trimming stripped 3 bases from V and 4 bases from J, with 9 bases between. CDR1 is SQVTM and CDR2 is ANQGSEA in the germline V gene. The CDR3 region is CSVDGGTTEAFF. CDR3 DNA: TGCAGCGTTGATGGGGGGACCACTGAAGCTTTCTTT.

V and J are TRBV14 and TRBJ2-7, with 7 bases fitting TRBD1. The CDR3 runs to 16 residues. The V gene's germline CDR1 is SGHDN and CDR2 FVKESK. Trimming removed 3 bases from V and 1 base from J; junction bases left unmatched: 9. The CDR3 DNA sequence: TGTGCCAGCAGCCACATATCGGGACAGCCTTCCTACGAGCAGTACTTC. This translates into CASSHISGQPSYEQYF.

The chain employs TRBV27 and TRBJ2-2, with 11 nucleotides matching TRBD2. J gave up 6 bases and V 6 bases, and 9 bases lay outside the gene matches. Germline assignment: CDR1 MNHEY and CDR2 SMNVEV (reference sequence). The CDR3 totals 16 residues. CDR3 DNA: TGTGCCAGCAGCACCATAGCGGGAGGGCCTCCCGGGGAGCTGTTTTTT. It translates to CASSTIAGGPPGELFF.

The chain couples TRBV27 to TRBJ2-5, with 8 bases that match TRBD2. CDR1 is MNHEY and CDR2 is SMNVEV in the germline V gene (reference sequence). The ends lost 4 bases at V and 5 bases at J; junction bases unmatched: 18. The CDR3 is 18 amino acids. The chain's CDR3 is CASSSISPPGGLWETQYF. For the CDR3, the DNA is TGTGCCAGCAGTTCGATATCCCCCCCGGGAGGGCTATGGGAGACCCAGTACTTC.

The V call is TRBV4-2, the J call TRBJ2-7, with 8 bases fitting TRBD2. Germline V gene data show CDR1 as LGHNA and CDR2 as YNFKEQ. The V and J ends lost 0 bases and 2 bases, in that order; junction bases with no gene match: 3. This CDR3 comprises 15 residues. CDR3 nucleotide sequence: TGTGCCAGCAGCCAAGACAGAGCGGGGGCCTACGAGCAGTACTTC. Translating it yields CASSQDRAGAYEQYF.

V usage is TRBV2 and J usage is TRBJ1-2, with D maybe TRBD1 (6 bases). This CDR3 is 14 amino acids long. Deletions cut 4 bases from V and 6 bases from J, with 15 bases between. In germline, CDR1 is SNHLY, CDR2 FYNNEI. The CDR3 region has the DNA TGTGCCAGCAGTGGAATCAGGGGATATGATGGCTACACCTTC. It specifies CASSGIRGYDGYTF.

V and J are TRBV4-1 and TRBJ1-4, with 12 bases lining up with TRBD1. Germline CDR1 is MGHRA and CDR2 is YSYEKL. The J segment lost 8 bases and the V segment lost 6 bases, leaving 13 bases of the junction unmatched. This CDR3 contains 17 residues. The CDR3 DNA reads TGCGCCAGCAGGGGACAGGGGGCGTTAGAGCGGGAGGAAAAACTGTTTTTT. Translated: CASRGQGALEREEKLFF.

In this sample, this clone turned up a few times. The chain carries TRBV7-9 and TRBJ2-7; 7 positions match TRBD2. The CDR3 has 13 residues. J lost 6 bases, V lost 5 bases, and 7 bases had no gene match. Germline V gives CDR1 SEHNR, CDR2 FQNEAQ (reference sequence). The CDR3 region is CASSLGLVLEQYF. The CDR3 DNA reads as TGTGCCAGCAGCCTAGGACTAGTTCTCGAGCAGTACTTC.

As to this clone: Other DNA sequences of this sample code for an identical CDR3. This chain uses TRBV7-9 with TRBJ1-1; TRBD1 aligns across 10 bases. V dropped 3 bases and J dropped 3; count of bases not matched to a gene: 1. Germline V gene data show CDR1 as SEHNR and CDR2 as FQNEAQ (reference sequence). The CDR3 length is 14 residues. The chain's CDR3 is CASSFGTGDTEAFF. The CDR3 DNA is TGTGCCAGCAGCTTTGGGACAGGGGACACTGAAGCTTTCTTT.

The V call is TRBV19, the J call TRBJ2-5, with a possible D match to TRBD1 (6 bases). The CDR3 has 13 amino acids. From germline, CDR1 is LNHDA and CDR2 SQIVND (reference sequence). V was pared by 5 bases and J by 3 bases, with 10 bases between. The CDR3: CASSAYREETQYF. The CDR3 nucleotides are TGTGCCAGTAGTGCTTACAGGGAAGAGACCCAGTACTTC.

This chain uses TRBV19 with TRBJ2-3, with a weak D call TRBD2 (6 bases). V shed 6 bases and J shed 2 bases, with 15 bases lying between them. The germline gives CDR1 LNHDA, CDR2 SQIVND (reference sequence). This CDR3 has 15 residues. The CDR3 DNA is TGTGCCAGTAGCGGGGCGGGGATCTACACAGATACGCAGTATTTT. Translated, it gives CASSGAGIYTDTQYF.

The chain has TRBV14 and TRBJ2-7; no firm D call. Per the germline V gene, CDR1 is SGHDN and CDR2 is FVKESK. Trimming took 0 bases from V and 4 from J, leaving 7 bases between them. CDR3 length equals 13 residues. In nucleotides, the CDR3 is TGTGCCAGCAGCCAAGAGTTCGTATACGAGCAGTACTTC. Translating it yields CASSQEFVYEQYF.

This chain uses TRBV5-4 with TRBJ2-1, with D maybe TRBD1 (6 bases). CDR3 length equals 15 residues. Germline V gene data show CDR1 as SGHNT and CDR2 as YYREEE (reference sequence). V gave up 5 bases and J gave up 4 bases, with 16 bases separating them. In DNA, the CDR3 is TGTGCCAGCAGTCAACTCTTTCAGGGGTACAATGAGCAGTTCTTC. It translates to CASSQLFQGYNEQFF.

The chain joins TRBV27 to TRBJ1-2, with 7 nucleotides matching TRBD1. The CDR3 is made up of 13 amino acids. Germline V gene data show CDR1 as MNHEY and CDR2 as SMNVEV (reference sequence). V lost 5 bases, J lost 8 bases, and 8 bases stayed unmatched. DNA of the CDR3: TGTGCCAGCAGTCTCACAGGGGTGCGCGGCTACACCTTC. This translates into CASSLTGVRGYTF.

This sequence joins TRBV11-2 and TRBJ1-4, with no clear D. Per germline, CDR1 SGHAT and CDR2 FQNNGV. V was cut by 3 bases and J by 0 bases, with 8 bases left in between. The CDR3 consists of 15 residues. For the CDR3, the DNA is TGTGCCAGCAGCTTTCGGGGTACAACTAATGAAAAACTGTTTTTT. Translating it yields CASSFRGTTNEKLFF.

V and J are TRBV9 and TRBJ2-3, with D uncertain. From germline, CDR1 is SGDLS and CDR2 YYNGEE. The CDR3 is made up of 13 amino acids. V was pared by 3 bases and J by 6 bases, with 11 bases between. The CDR3 nucleotides read TGTGCCAGCAGCGCGCCCCCCGGGGATACGCAGTATTTT. Translating it yields CASSAPPGDTQYF.

This rearrangement joins TRBV15 to TRBJ2-1, with D perhaps matching TRBD2 (6 bases). Trimming cost V 1 base and J 6 bases, with 10 bases left between them. Germline values: CDR1 LNHNV, CDR2 YYDKDF (reference sequence). The CDR3 covers 14 residues. In nucleotides, the CDR3 is TGTGCCACCAGCAGAGGCGGGGAAACCAATGAGCAGTTCTTC. Protein product: CATSRGGETNEQFF.

The genes are TRBV2 and TRBJ1-5; 9 bases are a match to TRBD1. In germline, CDR1 is SNHLY, CDR2 FYNNEI. V shed 4 bases, J shed 6 bases, and the junction held 4 bases outside the gene matches. CDR3 size: 14 residues. Written as DNA, the CDR3 is TGTGCCAGCAGTGCCAACAGGGGGCCTCAGCCCCAGCATTTT. It is translated as CASSANRGPQPQHF.

The chain carries TRBV5-1 and TRBJ1-4, with D perhaps TRBD1 (6 bases). The CDR3 consists of 16 residues. Germline-derived CDR1 and CDR2 are SGHRS and YFSETQ. The V gene lost 0 bases and the J gene lost 1 base, with 10 bases spanning the gap. The DNA of the CDR3 is TGCGCCAGCAGCTTGGTCAGGGGCAGAACTAATGAAAAACTGTTTTTT. Its translation: CASSLVRGRTNEKLFF. The variable domain in full, completed from reference TRBV5-1 and TRBJ1-4, reads KAGVTQTPRYLIKTRGQQVTLSCSPISGHRSVSWYQQTPGQGLQFLFEYFSETQRNKGNFPGRFSGRQFSNSRSEMNVSTLELGDSALYLCASSLVRGRTNEKLFFGSGTQLSVL.

The rearrangement uses TRBV27 and TRBJ1-5, with a weak D call TRBD1 (5 bases). V lost 6 bases and J lost 7, with 10 bases in between. CDR1 MNHEY and CDR2 SMNVEV come from the germline V gene (reference sequence). The CDR3 has 12 amino acids. The CDR3 nucleotides read TGTGCCAGCAGCTCCGGGGGGCAGCCCCAGCATTTT. This sequence encodes CASSSGGQPQHF.

The chain joins TRBV27 to TRBJ2-1; 7 bases line up with TRBD2. The trim removed 3 bases at V and 7 bases at J, leaving 9 bases unmatched. This CDR3 is built from 15 residues. In germline, CDR1 is MNHEY, CDR2 SMNVEV (reference sequence). CDR3 nucleotides: TGTGCCAGCAGTTTCGGGACTAAGGGGTGGAATGAGCAGTTCTTC. This translates into CASSFGTKGWNEQFF.

V is TRBV7-9 and J is TRBJ2-3, with 11 bases aligning to TRBD2. Looked up from germline, CDR1 is SEHNR and CDR2 is FQNEAQ (reference sequence). The junction had 6 bases not matched to a gene; V was cut back by 5 bases and J by 2 bases. This CDR3 region has 16 residues. CDR3 sequence: CASSPGTSGFTDTQYF. DNA of the CDR3: TGTGCCAGCAGCCCCGGGACTAGCGGATTCACAGATACGCAGTATTTT.

The chain joins TRBV2 to TRBJ2-1, with a tentative D call TRBD2 (7 bases). This CDR3 is 14 amino acids long. V was pared by 7 bases and J by 3 bases, with 13 bases between. Looked up from germline, CDR1 is SNHLY and CDR2 is FYNNEI. The CDR3 here is CASIGEGDYNEQFF. DNA of the CDR3: TGTGCCAGCATCGGGGAGGGGGACTACAATGAGCAGTTCTTC.

The V call is TRBV5-1, the J call TRBJ2-7, with D maybe TRBD2 (5 bases). CDR1 is SGHRS and CDR2 is YFSETQ in the germline V gene. Trimming removed 0 bases from V and 6 bases from J, with 19 bases in between. This CDR3 region has 16 residues. CDR3 amino acids: CASSLGLLVGSGEQYF. The CDR3 DNA follows: TGCGCCAGCAGCTTGGGGTTGTTGGTCGGCAGCGGCGAGCAGTACTTC.

The chain joins TRBV7-8 to TRBJ2-2; 12 bases agree with TRBD1. Germline lookup yields CDR1 SGHVS and CDR2 FQNEAQ. This CDR3 has 16 amino acids. Trimming took 3 bases from V and 6 from J; bases not matched to a gene: 5. CDR3 nucleotides: TGTGCCAGCAGCTTCGCCAGGGACAGGGGGCCCGGGGAGCTGTTTTTT. This encodes CASSFARDRGPGELFF.

The V call is TRBV9, the J call TRBJ1-6; D remains ambiguous. Germline loops: CDR1 SGDLS, CDR2 YYNGEE. This CDR3 comprises 15 residues. The V end was cut by 0 bases, the J end by 0 bases, with 4 bases between. Written as DNA, the CDR3 is TGTGCCAGCAGCGTAGCGGGCTCCTATAATTCACCCCTCCACTTT. Protein product: CASSVAGSYNSPLHF.

The CDR3 DNA reads as TGTGCCTGGAGTTTGGGCGGGAGGGCCTCAGATACGCAGTATTTT. It yields the protein CAWSLGGRASDTQYF. The genes are TRBV30 and TRBJ2-3; 9 nucleotides agree with TRBD2. The CDR3 sequence is 15 residues long. Germline V CDR1 and CDR2: GTSNPN, SVGIG (reference sequence). Trimming took 2 bases from V and 4 from J; bases not matched to a gene: 7.